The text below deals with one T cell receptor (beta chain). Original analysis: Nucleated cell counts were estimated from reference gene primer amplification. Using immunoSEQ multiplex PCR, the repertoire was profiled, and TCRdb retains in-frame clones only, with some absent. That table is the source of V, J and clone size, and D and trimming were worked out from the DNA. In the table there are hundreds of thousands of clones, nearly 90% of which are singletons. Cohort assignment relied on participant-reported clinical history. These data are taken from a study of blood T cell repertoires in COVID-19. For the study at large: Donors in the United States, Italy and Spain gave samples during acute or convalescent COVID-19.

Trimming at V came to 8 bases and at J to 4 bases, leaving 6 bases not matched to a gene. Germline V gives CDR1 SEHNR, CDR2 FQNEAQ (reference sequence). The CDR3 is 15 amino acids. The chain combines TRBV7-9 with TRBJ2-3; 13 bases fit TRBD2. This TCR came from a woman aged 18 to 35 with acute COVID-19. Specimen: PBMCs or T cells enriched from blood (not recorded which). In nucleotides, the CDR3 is TGTGCCAGCCAACTAGCGGGGGGGCCTGCAGATACGCAGTATTTT. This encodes CASQLAGGPADTQYF.